This T cell receptor beta chain was identified in a study of shared clonotypes between healthy human individuals. Findings of the study overall: The researchers took only blood, and tissue repertoires probably look different. Clonotypes shared by all four donors outscored non-shared clonotypes in generation probability. Naive subsets generally had larger estimated richness than memory subsets. About 5% of naive CD4 clonotypes were shared across a handful of donors.

Naive CD8 cells comprised CD45RO-negative, CCR7-positively selected cells, excluding terminally differentiated effector memory CD45RA+ cells. Comment on this clone: Its target is not known. Other DNA variants within this sample encode the same CDR3.

Here immunoSEQ multiplex PCR was the method, and the copy in TCRdb shows in-frame clones only, minus some. The sample includes 1.5 million to 2.5 million clones, roughly 94% of them seen just once. The sequence was obtained from a man aged 18 to 29 in good health. The sample comprised naive CD8+ T cells sorted from blood.

For the CDR3, the DNA is TGTGCCAGCAGCTTAGCGGAGAGCAGTGGGAATGAGCAGTTCTTC. Encoded protein: CASSLAESSGNEQFF. The rearrangement uses TRBV7-9 and TRBJ2-1, with D unresolved. The germline CDR1 and CDR2 sequences are SEHNR and FQNEAQ (reference sequence). CDR3 length: 15 amino acids. Trimming took 0 bases from V and 7 from J, leaving 13 bases between them.